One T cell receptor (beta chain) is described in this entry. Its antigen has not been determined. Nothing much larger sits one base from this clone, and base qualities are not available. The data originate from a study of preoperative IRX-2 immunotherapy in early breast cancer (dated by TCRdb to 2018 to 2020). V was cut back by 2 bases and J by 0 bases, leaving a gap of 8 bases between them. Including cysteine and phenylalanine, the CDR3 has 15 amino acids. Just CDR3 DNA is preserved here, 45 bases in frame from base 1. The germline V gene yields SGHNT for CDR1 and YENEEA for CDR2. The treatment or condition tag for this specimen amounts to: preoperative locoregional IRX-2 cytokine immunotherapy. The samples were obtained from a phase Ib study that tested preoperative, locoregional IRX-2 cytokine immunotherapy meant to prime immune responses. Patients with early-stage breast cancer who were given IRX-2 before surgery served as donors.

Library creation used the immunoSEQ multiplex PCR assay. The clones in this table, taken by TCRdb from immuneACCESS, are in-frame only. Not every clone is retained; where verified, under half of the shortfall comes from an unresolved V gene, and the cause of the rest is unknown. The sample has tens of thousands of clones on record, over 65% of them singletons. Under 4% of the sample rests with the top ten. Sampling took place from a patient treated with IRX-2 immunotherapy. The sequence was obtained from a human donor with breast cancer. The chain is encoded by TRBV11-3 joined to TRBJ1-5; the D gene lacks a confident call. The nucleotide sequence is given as TGTGCCAGCAGCTTAAAGAGTTATAGCAATCAGCCCCAGCATTTT. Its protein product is CASSLKSYSNQPQHF.